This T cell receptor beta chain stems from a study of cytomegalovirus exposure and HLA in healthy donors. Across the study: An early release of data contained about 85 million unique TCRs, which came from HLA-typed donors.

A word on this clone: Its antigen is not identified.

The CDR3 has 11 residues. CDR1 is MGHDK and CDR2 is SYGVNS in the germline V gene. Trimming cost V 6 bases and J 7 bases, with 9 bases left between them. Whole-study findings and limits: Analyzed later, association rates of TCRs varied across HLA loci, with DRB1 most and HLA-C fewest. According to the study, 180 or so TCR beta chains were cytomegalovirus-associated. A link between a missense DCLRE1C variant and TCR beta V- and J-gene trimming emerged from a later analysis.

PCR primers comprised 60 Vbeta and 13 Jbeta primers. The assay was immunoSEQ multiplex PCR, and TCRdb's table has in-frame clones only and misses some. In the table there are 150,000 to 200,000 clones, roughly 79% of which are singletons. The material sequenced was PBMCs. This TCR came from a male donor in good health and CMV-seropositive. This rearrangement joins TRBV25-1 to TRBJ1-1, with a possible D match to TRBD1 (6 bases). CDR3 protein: CASRDRDEAFF. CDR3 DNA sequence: TGTGCCAGCAGGGACAGAGATGAAGCTTTCTTT.